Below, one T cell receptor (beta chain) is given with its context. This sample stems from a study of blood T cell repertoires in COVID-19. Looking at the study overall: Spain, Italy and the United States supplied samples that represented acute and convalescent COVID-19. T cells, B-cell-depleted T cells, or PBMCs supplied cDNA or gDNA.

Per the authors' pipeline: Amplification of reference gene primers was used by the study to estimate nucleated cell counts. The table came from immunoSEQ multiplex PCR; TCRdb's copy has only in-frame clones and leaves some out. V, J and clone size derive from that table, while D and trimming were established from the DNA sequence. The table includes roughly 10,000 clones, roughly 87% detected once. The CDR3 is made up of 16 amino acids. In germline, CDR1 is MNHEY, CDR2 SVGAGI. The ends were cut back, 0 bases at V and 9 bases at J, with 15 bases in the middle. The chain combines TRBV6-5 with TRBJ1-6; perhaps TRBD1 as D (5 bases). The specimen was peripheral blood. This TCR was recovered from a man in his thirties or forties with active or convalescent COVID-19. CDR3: CASSYSSGRVTSPLHF. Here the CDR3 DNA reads TGTGCCAGCAGTTACTCAAGTGGCAGGGTGACTTCACCCCTCCACTTT.